The 27 T cell receptor beta chains given below trace back to one sample, sequenced in a study of blood T cells in healthy people across ages. Next came a second PCR, run for about 6 to 12 cycles, which used a sample-barcoded 5' primer along with a J-beta primer mix. A single record per CDR3 protein comes from TCRdb applying MiXCR to the 5' RACE reads. The repertoire holds some 780,000 distinct CDR3 sequences, with approximately 60% as singletons. The sample taken for sequencing was blood. These receptors came from a man aged 35 to 55 in good health.

The V and J genes are TRBV4-1 and TRBJ2-5; TRBD1 matches 10 bases. Germline trimming cut 1 base from V and 2 bases from J; bases unmatched to any gene: 4. The germline CDR1 and CDR2 sequences are MGHRA and YSYEKL. This CDR3 is 16 amino acids long. CDR3 DNA: TGCGCCAGCAGCCAAGTTTGGACAGGGGGTCAAGAGACCCAGTACTTC. Its protein is CASSQVWTGGQETQYF.

The chain links TRBV7-6 to TRBJ2-1; D is unresolved. The V end lost 2 bases, the J end lost 6 bases, and 8 bases lay between the germline ends. CDR1 SGHVS and CDR2 FNYEAQ come from the germline V gene. This CDR3 spans 13 amino acids. CDR3 protein: CASSLHRANEQFF. CDR3 nucleotides: TGTGCCAGCAGCTTACATAGGGCCAATGAGCAGTTCTTC. The variable domain in full, with the rest retrieved from reference TRBV7-6 and TRBJ2-1, is GAGVSQSPRYKVTKRGQDVALRCDPISGHVSLYWYRQALGQGPEFLTYFNYEAQQDKSGLPNDRFSAERPEGSISTLTIQRTEQRDSAMYRCASSLHRANEQFFGPGTRLTVL.

About this clonotype: The junction departs from the called germline gene at one end, perhaps through a read error. The chain recombines TRBV11-2 with TRBJ2-2; 12 bases match TRBD2. Germline lookup yields CDR1 SGHAT and CDR2 FQNNGV. The CDR3 covers 21 residues. CDR3 DNA sequence: TGTGCCGGCAGCCGGTCCCAGAACGGACTAGCGGGGAGATCGAACACCGGGGAGCTGTTTTTT. Its protein is CAGSRSQNGLAGRSNTGELFF.

This clonotype was seen only a few times. This chain uses TRBV29-1 with TRBJ2-1; 7 bases fit TRBD2. Trimming removed 3 bases from V and 6 bases from J; junction bases left unmatched: 8. Germline lookup yields CDR1 SQVTM and CDR2 ANQGSEA. The CDR3 is 14 amino acids. The CDR3 region is CSVDLAGVGNEQFF. DNA of the CDR3: TGCAGCGTTGATTTGGCGGGAGTTGGCAATGAGCAGTTCTTC.

The V call is TRBV28, the J call TRBJ2-2, with a possible D match to TRBD2 (7 bases). CDR1 is MDHEN and CDR2 is SYDVKM in the germline V gene. V was pared by 9 bases and J by 0 bases, with 17 bases between. CDR3 size: 16 residues. The CDR3 DNA reads TGTGCCAGTTGCCGGGGGGCGGGGACGAACACCGGGGAGCTGTTTTTT. It codes for CASCRGAGTNTGELFF.

V and J are TRBV11-2 and TRBJ2-1, with D possibly matching TRBD2 (6 bases). The CDR3 is made up of 16 amino acids. Germline CDR1 and CDR2: SGHAT and FQNNGV. V was cut by 4 bases and J by 3 bases, with 16 bases left in between. The CDR3 region is CASSSTPGLSYNEQFF. CDR3 DNA: TGTGCCAGCAGCTCCACCCCGGGACTCAGCTACAATGAGCAGTTCTTC.

The V and J genes are TRBV6-6 and TRBJ1-2, with D tentatively TRBD1 (6 bases). V gave up 6 bases and J gave up 4 bases, with 18 bases separating them. CDR3 length equals 15 residues. CDR1 MNHNY and CDR2 SVGAGI come from the germline V gene (reference sequence). The CDR3 sequence: CASRTDGGRSYGYTF. The CDR3, as DNA: TGTGCCAGCAGAACCGACGGGGGCAGGAGCTATGGCTACACCTTC.

The V and J genes are TRBV2 and TRBJ1-1, with 10 bases identical to TRBD1. CDR1 is SNHLY, CDR2 FYNNEI, per germline. V dropped 5 bases and J dropped 3; count of bases not matched to a gene: 6. The CDR3 sequence is 15 residues long. The CDR3 protein is CASSRTTGGHTEAFF. For the CDR3, the DNA is TGTGCCAGCAGTAGGACGACAGGGGGCCACACTGAAGCTTTCTTT. Filled out from reference TRBV2 and TRBJ1-1, the complete variable domain reads EPEVTQTPSHQVTQMGQEVILRCVPISNHLYFYWYRQILGQKVEFLVSFYNNEISEKSEIFDDQFSVERPDGSNFTLKIRSTKLEDSAMYFCASSRTTGGHTEAFFGQGTRLTVV.

The chain combines TRBV12-3 or TRBV12-4 with TRBJ1-2; weak D call: TRBD1 (5 bases). Deletions cut 6 bases from V and 3 bases from J, with 20 bases between. CDR3 length: 16 residues. CDR3 sequence: CASSDTNSGTYYGYTF. As DNA, the CDR3 is TGTGCCAGCAGCGATACCAATTCGGGGACCTACTATGGCTACACCTTC.

The genes are TRBV5-1 and TRBJ2-1; 9 bases are a match to TRBD2. The CDR3 covers 13 residues. The V gene's germline CDR1 is SGHRS and CDR2 YFSETQ. Trimming took 4 bases from V and 8 from J; bases not matched to a gene: 4. CDR3 amino acids: CASSGGGAYEQFF. CDR3 DNA sequence: TGCGCCAGCAGCGGCGGGGGGGCTTATGAGCAGTTCTTC.

The chain is built from TRBV11-2 and TRBJ2-5; 9 nucleotides line up with TRBD1. Near its end, the DNA agrees better with TRBJ2-7, so the J call may be wrong. The CDR3 covers 15 residues. Germline V gives CDR1 SGHAT, CDR2 FQNNGV. DNA for the CDR3: TGTGCCAGCAGCTCAACCGGGACAGGGTTCGGCGAGCAGTACTTC. Translating it yields CASSSTGTGFGEQYF.

The chain recombines TRBV3-1 with TRBJ2-5, with 10 bases matching TRBD2. V shed 1 base and J 5 bases; nucleotides not matched to a gene: 4. The V gene's germline CDR1 is LGHDT and CDR2 YNNKEL (reference sequence). The CDR3 extends over 15 amino acids. The DNA of the CDR3 is TGTGCCAGCAGCCAAGGAGCGGGAGGGGGTGAGACCCAGTACTTC. Translated, it gives CASSQGAGGGETQYF.

This clonotype is a singleton in its sample. The CDR3 loop reads CASYNRGLFGYTF. CDR3 bases: TGTGCCAGCTATAACAGGGGGCTGTTTGGCTACACCTTC. J is TRBJ1-2 and V is TRBV27; 9 bases match TRBD1. Germline values: CDR1 MNHEY, CDR2 SMNVEV (reference sequence). The CDR3 extends over 13 amino acids. V shed 8 bases and J 7 bases; nucleotides not matched to a gene: 8.

This chain joins TRBV7-2 and TRBJ2-4; D not certain. The DNA end is more similar to TRBJ2-7, so the J call may be wrong. There are 14 residues in the CDR3. The V gene's germline CDR1 is SGHTA and CDR2 FQGNSA. The CDR3 DNA follows: TGTGCCAGCAGCTTAGTCAGGAGTAGGGACGAGCAGTACTTC. Protein sequence: CASSLVRSRDEQYF.

In this sample, this clonotype turned up many times. CDR3: CSVDFGIVYTGELFF. The CDR3 DNA follows: TGCAGCGTTGATTTTGGGATAGTTTACACCGGGGAGCTGTTTTTT. This chain joins TRBV29-1 and TRBJ2-2; D is unresolved. In germline, CDR1 is SQVTM, CDR2 ANQGSEA. The CDR3 sequence is 15 residues long. The ends were cut back, 3 bases at V and 3 bases at J, with 14 bases in the middle.

The genes are TRBV7-3 and TRBJ2-1; TRBD2 matches at 8 bases. The V gene end was trimmed by 4 bases and the J gene end by 8 bases; junction bases not matched to a gene: 10. In germline, CDR1 is SGHTA, CDR2 FQGTGA. The CDR3 consists of 15 residues. The CDR3 region is CASSSVAGSRDEQFF. The CDR3 nucleotides read TGTGCCAGCAGCTCAGTAGCGGGAAGTAGAGATGAGCAGTTCTTC. The whole variable domain, remainder taken from reference TRBV7-3 and TRBJ2-1, is GAGVSQTPSNKVTEKGKYVELRCDPISGHTALYWYRQSLGQGPEFLIYFQGTGAADDSGLPNDRFFAVRPEGSVSTLKIQRTERGDSAVYLCASSSVAGSRDEQFFGPGTRLTVL.

This clonotype was seen a few times. The V call is TRBV20-1, the J call TRBJ1-2, with D perhaps matching TRBD1 (6 bases). This CDR3 has 13 amino acids. Germline V lookup: CDR1 DFQATT, CDR2 SNEGSKA (reference sequence). Trimming removed 3 bases from V and 8 bases from J, with 16 bases in between. In DNA, the CDR3 is TGCAGTGCTAGCAAGACAGGAGTTGGAGGCTACACCTTC. Translated: CSASKTGVGGYTF.

The gene calls are TRBV6-5 and TRBJ2-7; D gene unclear. This CDR3 region has 12 residues. Trimming left V 6 bases short and J 11 bases short, with 17 bases between. Germline CDR1 is MNHEY and CDR2 is SVGAGI. In DNA, the CDR3 is TGTGCCAGCAGAACCGCGACGGAGCACGAGTACTTC. This gives the protein CASRTATEHEYF.

This clonotype was observed many times. V gene TRBV7-3 combines with J gene TRBJ2-3; a possible D gene is TRBD2 (5 bases). The CDR3 is 11 amino acids. The germline gives CDR1 SGHTA, CDR2 FQGTGA. V dropped 5 bases and J dropped 7 bases, with 7 bases sitting between them. The CDR3, as DNA: TGTGCCAGCAGCCCCGGGAATACGCAGTATTTT. Translated, it gives CASSPGNTQYF.

This chain uses TRBV20-1 with TRBJ2-5, with D unclear. The DNA end is more similar to TRBJ2-7, so the J call may be wrong. Germline CDR1 DFQATT, CDR2 SNEGSKA (reference sequence). This CDR3 contains 13 residues. CDR3 sequence reads: CSASIRAFYEQYF. The CDR3 DNA reads TGCAGTGCTAGTATCCGGGCCTTCTACGAGCAGTACTTC.

V and J are TRBV12-3 or TRBV12-4 and TRBJ2-4; 8 bases are a match to TRBD2. The CDR3 is 17 residues long. With 8 bases clipped from V and 0 bases from J, the junction kept 12 bases outside the gene matches. The CDR3 here is CASQRLAGPLAKNIQYF. CDR3 in DNA: TGTGCCAGCCAGAGGCTAGCGGGTCCTTTAGCCAAAAACATTCAGTACTTC.

The chain has TRBV6-5 and TRBJ2-5; TRBD1 matches at 10 bases. The end of the DNA fits TRBJ2-7 better, so the J call may be wrong. The CDR3 covers 14 residues. Germline V gene lookup returns CDR1 MNHEY and CDR2 SVGAGI. The CDR3 region has the DNA TGTGCCAGCACCTCATCCCGGGACAGGGGCGAGCAGTACTTC. Encoded protein: CASTSSRDRGEQYF.

This rearrangement joins TRBV2 to TRBJ1-1; D call uncertain. Germline V lookup: CDR1 SNHLY, CDR2 FYNNEI. There are 18 residues in the CDR3. Trimming took 0 bases from V and 1 from J, leaving 18 bases between them. CDR3 DNA sequence: TGTGCCAGCAGTGAAGCGTTAGTTACAGAAAGTACGAACACTGAAGCTTTCTTT. It encodes CASSEALVTESTNTEAFF.

The CDR3 protein is CASSQGRRRGAAGETQYF. For the CDR3, the DNA is TGTGCCAGCAGCCAAGGGAGGAGACGGGGGGCCGCTGGAGAGACCCAGTACTTC. The chain links TRBV4-2 to TRBJ2-5, with D perhaps matching TRBD2 (7 bases). V lost 1 base and J 4 bases, leaving 22 bases between the germline ends. The CDR3 covers 18 residues. Germline-derived CDR1 and CDR2 are LGHNA and YNFKEQ.

This clonotype was observed a few times. The chain uses TRBV7-2 and TRBJ2-2; TRBD1 matches at 7 bases. This CDR3 region has 14 residues. With 6 bases clipped from V and 2 bases from J, the junction kept 3 bases outside the gene matches. In germline, CDR1 is SGHTA, CDR2 FQGNSA. Here the CDR3 reads CASSRQGNTGELFF. The CDR3 DNA reads TGTGCCAGCAGTCGACAGGGTAACACCGGGGAGCTGTTTTTT.

This clonotype was seen a handful of times. This chain connects TRBV12-3 or TRBV12-4 to TRBJ2-3, with 7 bases identical to TRBD2. With 8 bases clipped from V and 3 bases from J, the junction kept 11 bases outside the gene matches. The CDR3 length is 15 residues. The DNA for the CDR3 is TGTGCCAGCCGCGTAGGGATAGCGGGTACAGATACGCAGTATTTT. Protein: CASRVGIAGTDTQYF.

This chain connects TRBV7-9 to TRBJ1-2, with TRBD1 matching 7 bases. Germline V gene lookup returns CDR1 SEHNR and CDR2 FQNEAQ (reference sequence). This CDR3 comprises 14 residues. J gave up 4 bases and V 6 bases, and 8 bases lay outside the gene matches. CDR3 region: CASSTGTVFYGYTF. CDR3 DNA: TGTGCCAGCAGTACCGGGACAGTATTCTATGGCTACACCTTC.